These T cell receptor beta chains were read from a single sample in a study of vaccination and CD4 T cells after COVID-19. TCRdb re-called the PCR reads through MiXCR, storing one row per CDR3 protein. In the table there are about 20,000 distinct CDR3 sequences, 44% of which are singletons. These receptors' targets are unknown. Sequenced here: CD4+ T cells from blood, cultured in vitro, sampled about 7 months after SARS-CoV-2 vaccination. The source is a human donor who had recovered from COVID-19. Both conserved end residues are part of each CDR3. Fields, in order: J gene, D gene, clone size, V gene, CDR3 protein, CDR3 DNA. A D gene is named only where the DNA matches it firmly. Only some rows state a clone size, as once, few, many or a class for expanded clones.

TRBJ1-2 | - | - | TRBV6-7 | CASSYVEVGGYTF | TGTGCCAGCAGTTACGTTGAGGTGGGGGGCTACACCTTC
TRBJ2-3 | TRBD2 | - | TRBV7-3 | CASSRMAGGTDTQYF | TGTGCCAGCAGCCGGATGGCGGGGGGCACAGATACGCAGTATTTT
TRBJ2-5 | - | - | TRBV27 | CASKFLGLQETQYF | TGTGCCAGCAAATTCCTAGGACTCCAAGAGACCCAGTACTTC
TRBJ2-1 | TRBD1 | - | TRBV20-1 | CSAANFQPGQGAYNEQFF | TGCAGTGCTGCCAACTTCCAACCGGGACAGGGCGCCTACAATGAGCAGTTCTTC
TRBJ2-2 | - | - | TRBV7-9 | CASYLGGGAGELFF | TGTGCCAGCTATTTGGGAGGGGGAGCCGGGGAGCTGTTTTTT
TRBJ2-4 | TRBD1 | - | TRBV12-3/TRBV12-4 | CASRERTGGNIQYF | TGTGCCAGCAGAGAGAGGACAGGGGGAAACATTCAGTACTTC
TRBJ1-6 | - | - | TRBV2 | CASSELGNSPLHF | TGTGCCAGCAGTGAACTGGGTAATTCACCCCTCCACTTT
TRBJ1-5 | - | once | TRBV19 | CASSIAYSSGDFNQPQHF | TGTGCCAGTAGTATAGCCTACTCGTCTGGGGACTTCAATCAGCCCCAGCATTTT
TRBJ2-4 | - | few | TRBV21-1 | CASSMGLLAKNIQYF | TGTGCCAGCAGCATGGGCCTACTAGCCAAAAACATTCAGTACTTC
TRBJ2-1 | TRBD2 | - | TRBV6-5 | CASSYFPGLAGGYNEQFF | TGTGCCAGCAGTTACTTCCCCGGACTAGCGGGAGGGTACAATGAGCAGTTCTTC
TRBJ2-5 | - | - | TRBV19 | CASSIWGGRGETQYF | TGTGCCAGTAGTATTTGGGGGGGCCGGGGAGAGACCCAGTACTTC
TRBJ1-4 | - | - | TRBV15 | CATSSQGFSEKLFF | TGTGCCACCAGCTCCCAGGGGTTTAGTGAAAAACTGTTTTTT
TRBJ1-2 | - | once | TRBV4-1 | CASSQDVRGEHGYTF | TGCGCCAGCAGCCAAGACGTCAGGGGTGAACATGGCTACACCTTC
TRBJ1-1 | - | few | TRBV27 | CASSFGGNTEAFF | TGTGCCAGCAGCTTCGGCGGGAACACTGAAGCTTTCTTT
TRBJ1-2 | - | medium-sized | TRBV20-1 | CSARDQTNYGYTF | TGCAGTGCTAGAGACCAGACTAACTATGGCTACACCTTC
TRBJ1-1 | TRBD1 | few | TRBV20-1 | CSAAAPGQGNTEAFF | TGCAGTGCTGCTGCACCGGGACAGGGGAACACTGAAGCTTTCTTT
TRBJ1-1 | - | - | TRBV20-1 | CSAPTIGANTEAFF | TGCAGTGCACCGACGATCGGGGCGAACACTGAAGCTTTCTTT
TRBJ2-1 | - | - | TRBV6-5 | CASSYSWSSDSSYNEQFF | TGTGCCAGCAGTTACTCGTGGAGTTCCGATAGCTCCTACAATGAGCAGTTCTTC
TRBJ1-5 | - | once | TRBV12-3/TRBV12-4 | CASSFQALSNQPQHF | TGTGCCAGCAGTTTTCAGGCACTAAGCAATCAGCCCCAGCATTTT
TRBJ2-3 | - | - | TRBV19 | CASSMGQGREDTQYF | TGTGCCAGTAGTATGGGGCAAGGAAGGGAAGATACGCAGTATTTT
TRBJ2-1 | - | - | TRBV4-1 | CASSPATRTLANGDEQFF | TGCGCCAGCAGCCCAGCTACTAGGACTCTAGCTAATGGGGATGAGCAGTTCTTC
TRBJ1-5 | - | - | TRBV2 | CASTSSTGNQPQHF | TGTGCCAGCACTTCTTCTACAGGGAATCAGCCCCAGCATTTT
TRBJ2-3 | - | - | TRBV7-6 | CASSSYYTDTQYF | TGTGCTAGCAGCTCATACTATACAGATACGCAGTATTTT
TRBJ1-2 | - | - | TRBV7-9 | CASSLALIGYTF | TGTGCCAGCAGCTTAGCGCTGATTGGCTACACCTTC
TRBJ2-3 | - | - | TRBV4-3 | CASSRVRQNDADTQYF | TGCGCCAGCAGCCGGGTAAGGCAGAATGATGCAGATACGCAGTATTTT
TRBJ1-2 | - | - | TRBV2 | CASRLLPQSGYTF | TGTGCCAGCAGGCTCCTGCCCCAGTCGGGCTACACCTTC
TRBJ2-1 | TRBD2 | - | TRBV6-1 | CASSEFLRLARSEQFF | TGTGCCAGCAGTGAATTCTTACGACTAGCTAGAAGTGAGCAGTTCTTC
TRBJ2-7 | TRBD2 | few | TRBV6-1 | CASGRMLADSYEQYF | TGTGCCAGCGGAAGGATGCTAGCGGACTCCTACGAGCAGTACTTC
TRBJ2-5 | TRBD2 | few | TRBV7-9 | CASTQSGGEETQYF | TGTGCCAGCACCCAGAGCGGGGGTGAAGAGACCCAGTACTTC
TRBJ2-1 | TRBD2 | - | TRBV19 | CASSMGTSGSNEQFF | TGTGCCAGTAGTATGGGGACTAGCGGGAGCAATGAGCAGTTCTTC
TRBJ2-3 | TRBD2 | - | TRBV20-1 | CSAAGTSTSGGITDTQYF | TGCAGTGCTGCCGGGACTTCCACTAGCGGGGGGATCACAGATACGCAGTATTTT
TRBJ2-1 | TRBD2 | - | TRBV10-3 | CAISQGTSDYNEQFF | TGTGCCATCAGTCAAGGGACTAGCGATTACAATGAGCAGTTCTTC
TRBJ1-5 | - | - | TRBV7-3 | CASSLTGGPYQPQHF | TGTGCCAGCAGCTTAACCGGCGGACCATATCAGCCCCAGCATTTT
TRBJ2-3 | - | - | TRBV7-9 | CASRDSSPDTQYF | TGTGCCAGCAGGGATTCATCACCAGATACGCAGTATTTT
TRBJ2-5 | TRBD2 | - | TRBV19 | CASSIAGLAGQETQYF | TGTGCCAGTAGTATTGCCGGGCTAGCGGGGCAAGAGACCCAGTACTTC
TRBJ2-7 | TRBD1 | - | TRBV5-1 | CASRPTGSHEQYF | TGCGCCAGCAGGCCGACAGGGTCCCACGAGCAGTACTTC
TRBJ1-2 | TRBD1 | few | TRBV5-4 | CASSGTGGARYYGYTF | TGTGCCAGCAGCGGAACAGGGGGCGCGCGGTACTATGGCTACACCTTC
TRBJ1-1 | - | - | TRBV20-1 | CSAMQGTTEAFF | TGCAGTGCCATGCAGGGAACCACTGAAGCTTTCTTT
TRBJ1-5 | - | few | TRBV2 | CASSEKGRNQPQHF | TGTGCCAGCAGTGAAAAGGGACGGAATCAGCCCCAGCATTTT
TRBJ2-7 | TRBD2 | - | TRBV6-4 | CASNLAGDPWRGQYF | TGTGCCAGCAATTTAGCGGGAGACCCTTGGAGGGGGCAGTACTTC